The 21 T cell receptor beta chains below come from one sample, sequenced in a study of shared clonotypes between healthy human individuals. Using immunoSEQ multiplex PCR, the repertoire was profiled, and TCRdb retains in-frame clones only, with some absent. The table shows about 1.5 million clones, with about 98% occurring only once. Sequencing was performed on naive CD4+ T cells sorted from blood. The subset was: CD45RA+ positively selected. Receptors originate from a young man in good health.

This rearrangement joins TRBV5-1 to TRBJ1-4; maybe TRBD1 (6 bases). CDR1 SGHRS and CDR2 YFSETQ come from the germline V gene. The CDR3 is made up of 14 amino acids. V was shortened by 5 bases and J by 4 bases, with 12 bases between the two germline ends. Here the CDR3 DNA reads TGCGCCAGCAGATCGGGACAAGGTAATGAAAAACTGTTTTTT. It is translated as CASRSGQGNEKLFF.

This chain uses TRBV2 with TRBJ2-6; 10 bases align to TRBD1. CDR1 and CDR2 (germline): SNHLY, FYNNEI. The V and J ends lost 9 bases and 0 bases, in that order; junction bases with no gene match: 2. CDR3 size: 15 residues. This CDR3 is CARGTGVSGANVLTF. CDR3 in DNA: TGTGCCAGGGGGACAGGGGTCTCTGGGGCCAACGTCCTGACTTTC.

Of note for this clone: At the DNA level, this CDR3 is encoded by other sequences in the same sample as well. In nucleotides, the CDR3 is TGTGCCAGCTCACCACCTGGGGAGCTGTTTTTT. This gives the protein CASSPPGELFF. The chain has TRBV18 and TRBJ2-2; no clear D. Germline values: CDR1 KGHSH, CDR2 LQKENI. CDR3 length: 11 amino acids. V was pared by 0 bases and J by 8 bases, with 1 base between.

This clone is a singleton in its sample. This chain connects TRBV18 to TRBJ2-2, with 7 bases identical to TRBD1. The CDR3 extends over 16 amino acids. Per the germline V gene, CDR1 is KGHSH and CDR2 is LQKENI. The V gene end was trimmed by 3 bases and the J gene end by 3 bases; junction bases not matched to a gene: 7. CDR3 protein: CASSPLDRADTGELFF. The CDR3 nucleotides read TGTGCCAGCTCACCGCTCGACAGGGCCGACACCGGGGAGCTGTTTTTT.

The CDR3 DNA reads as TGTGCCAGCAGCCCCTTCGGACAGGGCGCCGGGGAGCTGTTTTTT. Translating it yields CASSPFGQGAGELFF. This chain connects TRBV7-2 to TRBJ2-2, with 8 bases identical to TRBD1. Germline-derived CDR1 and CDR2 are SGHTA and FQGNSA. V shed 5 bases and J 6 bases; nucleotides not matched to a gene: 8. The CDR3 sequence is 15 residues long.

This clone has only one observation. The V and J genes are TRBV5-6 and TRBJ2-7; D possibly corresponds to TRBD2 (6 bases). The length of the CDR3 is 14 residues. CDR1 SGHDT and CDR2 YYEEEE come from the germline V gene. Between the trimmed V and J ends, which lost 3 bases and 5 bases, there was a span of 15 bases. In DNA form, the CDR3 reads TGTGCCAGCAGCTCCGTATCGGGAGTGGACGAGCAGTACTTC. Translated: CASSSVSGVDEQYF.

V and J are TRBV28 and TRBJ1-4, with 8 bases identical to TRBD1. Germline CDR1 is MDHEN and CDR2 is SYDVKM. Trimming removed 6 bases from V and 7 bases from J; junction bases left unmatched: 7. CDR3 length: 14 amino acids. CDR3 sequence (DNA): TGTGCCAGCAGCCGAGGACAGGGCGGTGAAAAACTGTTTTTT. Translating gives CASSRGQGGEKLFF.

This clone has a single count. The J gene is TRBJ1-1, the V gene TRBV6-1; a possible D gene is TRBD1 (6 bases). The CDR3 runs 14 residues. V shed 3 bases and J shed 6 bases, with 14 bases lying between them. CDR1 MNHNS and CDR2 SASEGT come from the germline V gene. The CDR3 spells CASSDGGPRSEAFF. As DNA, the CDR3 is TGTGCCAGCAGTGATGGGGGGCCGAGGTCTGAAGCTTTCTTT.

On this clone: Other DNA sequences of this sample code for an identical CDR3. V and J are TRBV18 and TRBJ2-3; TRBD1 is a possible D gene (6 bases). This CDR3 has 14 residues. V lost 6 bases to trimming and J lost 1 base, with 11 bases between them. In germline, CDR1 is KGHSH, CDR2 LQKENI. The CDR3 DNA reads as TGTGCCAGCTCTCCCCGGACAGGCACAGATACGCAGTATTTT. It codes for CASSPRTGTDTQYF.

The chain is built from TRBV11-2 and TRBJ2-7; D is possibly TRBD1 (6 bases). Trimming took 2 bases from V and 3 from J, leaving 14 bases between them. In germline, CDR1 is SGHAT, CDR2 FQNNGV. The CDR3 loop spans 15 amino acids. This chain's CDR3 is CASSLMLDRNYEQYF. The CDR3 bases are TGTGCCAGCAGCTTAATGTTGGACAGAAACTACGAGCAGTACTTC.

Notes on this clone: The junction departs from germline at one end; a sequencing error may be responsible. J is TRBJ2-3 and V is TRBV11-2, with 7 bases aligning to TRBD2. Germline lookup yields CDR1 SGHAT and CDR2 FQNNGV. The length of the CDR3 is 15 residues. CDR3 protein: CASSSGLGVTHTQYF. CDR3 in DNA: TGTGCCAGCAGCTCCGGACTAGGGGTCACACATACGCAGTATTTT.

The J gene is TRBJ2-7, the V gene TRBV28; D unclear. This CDR3 region has 13 residues. Germline-derived CDR1 and CDR2 are MDHEN and SYDVKM. V was clipped by 3 bases and J by 2 bases, with 8 bases between them. The CDR3 DNA is TGTGCCAGCAGTTTCCAAACCCCCTACGAGCAGTACTTC. Its protein is CASSFQTPYEQYF.

The gene calls are TRBV5-6 and TRBJ1-1; 7 bases are a match to TRBD1. This CDR3 is built from 14 residues. The V segment lost 2 bases and the J segment 4 bases; nucleotides outside the gene matches: 5. The germline V gene has CDR1 SGHDT and CDR2 YYEEEE. The CDR3 reads CASSFPGGSTEAFF. The CDR3 DNA is TGTGCCAGCAGCTTCCCAGGGGGAAGCACTGAAGCTTTCTTT.

This chain connects TRBV19 to TRBJ2-6; TRBD1 agrees at 7 bases. V trimming: 7 bases; J trimming: 0 bases; junction bases outside the gene matches: 3. The CDR3 loop spans 15 amino acids. Looked up from germline, CDR1 is LNHDA and CDR2 is SQIVND (reference sequence). The DNA of the CDR3 is TGTGCCAGTAACAGGGGTAGCTCTGGGGCCAACGTCCTGACTTTC. Protein: CASNRGSSGANVLTF.

V gene TRBV18 combines with J gene TRBJ2-5, with D possibly TRBD2 on 6 matching bases. The V end lost 1 base, the J end lost 4 bases, and 16 bases lay between the germline ends. The CDR3 contains 16 residues. CDR1 and CDR2 from the germline V gene are KGHSH and LQKENI. CDR3 residues: CASSPLMTSGSETQYF. The CDR3, as DNA: TGTGCCAGCTCACCACTGATGACTAGTGGGTCAGAGACCCAGTACTTC. Based on the CDR3 plus reference TRBV18 and TRBJ2-5, the full variable domain is NAGVMQNPRHLVRRRGQEARLRCSPMKGHSHVYWYRQLPEEGLKFMVYLQKENIIDESGMPKERFSAEFPKEGPSILRIQQVVRGDSAAYFCASSPLMTSGSETQYFGPGTRLLVL.

As for this clone: This CDR3 is also generated by other DNA sequences in the sample. The rearrangement uses TRBV19 and TRBJ2-1; 12 bases agree with TRBD2. With 6 bases clipped from V and 7 bases from J, the junction kept 1 base outside the gene matches. This CDR3 has 13 residues. CDR1 is LNHDA, CDR2 SQIVND, per germline (reference sequence). The CDR3 DNA sequence: TGTGCCAGTAGACTAGCGGGAGGAAATGAGCAGTTCTTC. Translation gives CASRLAGGNEQFF.

This chain links TRBV19 with TRBJ2-1; D is perhaps TRBD1 (5 bases). The ends were cut back, 6 bases at V and 0 bases at J, with 15 bases in the middle. Germline V CDR1 and CDR2: LNHDA, SQIVND (reference sequence). The CDR3 loop spans 16 amino acids. The CDR3 bases are TGTGCCAGTAGGCACAGGTCCCTACTCTCCTACAATGAGCAGTTCTTC. This codes for CASRHRSLLSYNEQFF.

The genes are TRBV30 and TRBJ2-5, with D maybe TRBD2 (5 bases). The length of the CDR3 is 13 residues. The germline V and J ends were trimmed by 3 bases and 7 bases, with 15 bases remaining between them. The germline gives CDR1 GTSNPN, CDR2 SVGIG (reference sequence). CDR3 protein: CAWSALVLGTQYF. In DNA form, the CDR3 reads TGTGCCTGGAGCGCATTGGTACTAGGGACCCAGTACTTC.

The chain employs TRBV29-1 and TRBJ2-2; D is uncertain. The CDR3 runs to 12 residues. CDR1 and CDR2 (germline): SQVTM, ANQGSEA. This chain's CDR3 is CSVGVLTGELFF. CDR3 DNA sequence: TGCAGTGTGGGCGTTTTGACCGGGGAGCTGTTTTTT.

This clone was picked up one time. The chain combines TRBV5-1 with TRBJ2-5; 7 nucleotides agree with TRBD2. This CDR3 region has 14 residues. Germline CDR1 SGHRS, CDR2 YFSETQ. V was clipped by 6 bases and J by 0 bases; unmatched bases: 5. CDR3: CASTSGNYQETQYF. In DNA form, the CDR3 reads TGCGCCAGCACAAGCGGGAACTACCAAGAGACCCAGTACTTC.

The chain is built from TRBV28 and TRBJ2-3, with 7 bases aligning to TRBD2. V lost 11 bases and J lost 3; bases outside the gene matches: 14. Germline CDR1 and CDR2: MDHEN and SYDVKM. CDR3 length equals 15 residues. The CDR3 region has the DNA TGTGCCGCCGCGGCGGGAGAAATAACGACAGATACGCAGTATTTT. Protein product: CAAAAGEITTDTQYF. The full variable domain, rest sourced from reference TRBV28 and TRBJ2-3, is DVKVTQSSRYLVKRTGEKVFLECVQDMDHENMFWYRQDPGLGLRLIYFSYDVKMKEKGDIPEGYSVSREKKERFSLILESASTNQTSMYLCAAAAGEITTDTQYFGPGTRLTVL.